This T cell receptor (beta chain) comes out of a study of T cell repertoires in cytomegalovirus infection. On the study more broadly: Indications came from public TCR beta signatures; they pointed to CMV infection and to a matching HLA type. General observations from the study: Using cumulative public TCR beta family frequency, the authors identified those who carried CMV together with the relevant HLA. Dominating the ex vivo response were HLA-C-restricted CMV-specific TCR beta clonotypes.

TCRdb independently ran MiXCR on the reads; one entry per CDR3 protein. The sample yields 90,000 to 130,000 distinct CDR3 sequences, over 9% seen once. Note on this clonotype: Its cognate antigen is unknown.

The sequence was obtained from a human donor in good health (CMV status not recorded). Some clones in this sample may be carry-over from other donors' samples. The sequenced sample was PBMCs, sequenced either directly or after in vitro stimulation (not recorded which).

Written as DNA, the CDR3 is TGTGCCAGCAGCTTTTTAGTGGACAGGTACAATGAGCAGTTCTTC. Its translation is CASSFLVDRYNEQFF. This chain connects TRBV7-9 to TRBJ2-1; 7 positions match TRBD1. The CDR3 spans 15 residues. Germline V gene data show CDR1 as SEHNR and CDR2 as FQNEAQ (reference sequence). V lost 3 bases, J lost 4 bases, and 6 bases stayed unmatched.